The 20 T cell receptor beta chains listed next were all sequenced from one sample in a study of shared clonotypes between healthy human individuals. Using immunoSEQ multiplex PCR, the repertoire was profiled, and TCRdb retains in-frame clones only, with some absent. Of some 1,100,000 clones listed, around 82% are singletons. The sequenced sample consisted of memory CD4+ T cells from PBMCs. Subset of the sample: CD45RA-negative fraction. Receptor source: a young man in good health. Some clones in this sample may be carry-over from other donors' samples.

This clone occurred a few times. The chain combines TRBV11-2 with TRBJ2-1, with D uncertain. Trimming pared 3 bases from V and 4 bases from J, leaving 10 bases between. The germline V gene has CDR1 SGHAT and CDR2 FQNNGV. This CDR3 contains 14 residues. The CDR3 region has the DNA TGTGCCAGCAGCTTGCGTCGCACTTACAATGAGCAGTTCTTC. Amino acid sequence: CASSLRRTYNEQFF.

V usage is TRBV19 and J usage is TRBJ1-1; D gene uncertain. The V end was cut by 4 bases, the J end by 0 bases, with 12 bases between. The CDR3 runs 15 residues. Per germline, CDR1 LNHDA and CDR2 SQIVND (reference sequence). In nucleotides, the CDR3 is TGTGCCAGTAGTACCCGACTAAAGATGAACACTGAAGCTTTCTTT. Translated, it gives CASSTRLKMNTEAFF.

The chain has TRBV10-1 and TRBJ2-1; unclear D gene. The V and J ends lost 4 bases and 8 bases respectively, with 15 bases between them. There are 14 residues in the CDR3. Germline V gives CDR1 WNHNN, CDR2 SYGVQD (reference sequence). Here the CDR3 DNA reads TGCGCCAGCAGTGGAACCTCTAGTACCTATGAGCAGTTCTTC. Its protein is CASSGTSSTYEQFF.

This chain uses TRBV28 with TRBJ2-2; 7 nucleotides line up with TRBD2. CDR1 MDHEN and CDR2 SYDVKM come from the germline V gene. With 3 bases clipped from V and 0 bases from J, the junction kept 4 bases outside the gene matches. The CDR3 consists of 16 residues. DNA of the CDR3: TGTGCCAGCAGTTTCGGGGGGAGCGCGAACACCGGGGAGCTGTTTTTT. This sequence encodes CASSFGGSANTGELFF.

The chain joins TRBV7-9 to TRBJ1-3, with D possibly TRBD1 on 6 matching bases. Trimming took 5 bases from V and 0 from J, leaving 11 bases between them. There are 15 residues in the CDR3. Germline V lookup: CDR1 SEHNR, CDR2 FQNEAQ (reference sequence). In nucleotides, the CDR3 is TGTGCCAGCAGCACCCAGGGGCTCTCTGGAAACACCATATATTTT. Protein: CASSTQGLSGNTIYF.

V is TRBV4-2 and J is TRBJ2-7, with 11 bases fitting TRBD2. The CDR3 loop spans 17 amino acids. The germline gives CDR1 LGHNA, CDR2 YNFKEQ. V lost 3 bases to trimming and J lost 3 bases; unmatched junction nucleotides: 10. The CDR3 protein is CASSQQTGLAVNYEQYF. DNA for the CDR3: TGTGCCAGCAGCCAGCAAACGGGACTAGCGGTAAACTACGAGCAGTACTTC.

This clone has only one observation. This chain links TRBV5-4 with TRBJ2-7; 8 bases are a match to TRBD2. The CDR3 has 14 residues. Germline assignment: CDR1 SGHNT and CDR2 YYREEE (reference sequence). The trim removed 9 bases at V and 0 bases at J, leaving 8 bases unmatched. The CDR3 region is CAIQRELSSYEQYF. In nucleotides, the CDR3 is TGTGCCATCCAGCGGGAGTTAAGCTCCTACGAGCAGTACTTC.

The chain couples TRBV5-7 to TRBJ2-5; TRBD2 might be the D (5 bases). TRBV5-7 counts as an open reading frame of uncertain function. This CDR3 spans 17 amino acids. The V end was cut by 4 bases, the J end by 5 bases, with 24 bases between. Here the CDR3 DNA reads TGTGCCAGCAGCAGCTGCGGGCCCGGTTTGGATATCGAGACCCAGTACTTC. It translates to CASSSCGPGLDIETQYF.

The gene calls are TRBV4-2 and TRBJ2-7; D is perhaps TRBD1 (6 bases). The V gene lost 5 bases and the J gene lost 1 base, with 12 bases spanning the gap. Germline V CDR1 and CDR2: LGHNA, YNFKEQ. The CDR3 consists of 14 residues. The CDR3 loop is CASSFAGVSYEQYF. The CDR3, as DNA: TGTGCCAGCAGCTTCGCAGGGGTATCCTACGAGCAGTACTTC.

CDR3 region: CSVPGTGFEKLFF. In nucleotides, the CDR3 is TGCAGCGTACCCGGGACAGGGTTTGAAAAACTGTTTTTT. V is TRBV29-1 and J is TRBJ1-4, with 9 bases matching TRBD1. J gave up 7 bases and V 6 bases, and 6 bases lay outside the gene matches. Per germline, CDR1 SQVTM and CDR2 ANQGSEA. The CDR3 consists of 13 residues.

This chain uses TRBV5-1 with TRBJ1-2; D possibly corresponds to TRBD1 (6 bases). The V gene lost 7 bases and the J gene lost 0 bases, with 16 bases spanning the gap. CDR1 and CDR2 from the germline V gene are SGHRS and YFSETQ. The CDR3 has 15 amino acids. In DNA form, the CDR3 reads TGCGCCAGCGCTACCCGGGACACAACTAACTATGGCTACACCTTC. This encodes CASATRDTTNYGYTF.

The gene calls are TRBV11-2 and TRBJ2-5; D perhaps matches TRBD2 (5 bases). V was clipped by 2 bases and J by 2 bases, with 12 bases between them. The CDR3 is 15 amino acids. Germline CDR1 reads SGHAT; CDR2 reads FQNNGV. Written as DNA, the CDR3 is TGTGCCAGCAGCTTATCGTTTTGGGAGCAAGAGACCCAGTACTTC. Translated: CASSLSFWEQETQYF.

This clone was observed a handful of times. This chain connects TRBV7-2 to TRBJ1-1; D is perhaps TRBD1 (5 bases). V was pared by 2 bases and J by 7 bases, with 14 bases between. Per germline, CDR1 SGHTA and CDR2 FQGNSA. The CDR3 length is 14 residues. For the CDR3, the DNA is TGTGCCAGCAGCTTAAGGGGTTCAGTGCTTGAAGCTTTCTTT. This gives the protein CASSLRGSVLEAFF. The full variable domain, its missing parts supplied by reference TRBV7-2 and TRBJ1-1, is GAGVSQSPSNKVTEKGKDVELRCDPISGHTALYWYRQSLGQGLEFLIYFQGNSAPDKSGLPSDRFSAERTGGSVSTLTIQRTQQEDSAVYLCASSLRGSVLEAFFGQGTRLTVV.

This clone is a singleton in its sample. The chain recombines TRBV27 with TRBJ2-2, with no clear D. CDR1 and CDR2 (germline): MNHEY, SMNVEV (reference sequence). Between the trimmed V and J ends, which lost 6 bases and 0 bases, there was a span of 8 bases. The CDR3 totals 14 residues. CDR3 nucleotides: TGTGCCAGCAGAGGGCTAGCGAACACCGGGGAGCTGTTTTTT. Its translation: CASRGLANTGELFF.

The sample holds one count of this clone. This sequence joins TRBV29-1 and TRBJ2-3; D is perhaps TRBD2 (6 bases). The CDR3 runs 14 residues. Deletions cut 3 bases from V and 3 bases from J, with 13 bases between. Per the germline V gene, CDR1 is SQVTM and CDR2 is ANQGSEA. CDR3: CSVDNAGMTDTQYF. In DNA form, the CDR3 reads TGCAGCGTTGATAACGCGGGGATGACAGATACGCAGTATTTT.

The genes are TRBV18 and TRBJ2-7; TRBD1 matches at 10 bases. The CDR3 length is 15 residues. CDR1 and CDR2 from the germline V gene are KGHSH and LQKENI. Trimming cost V 3 bases and J 6 bases; bases outside gene matches: 8. The DNA for the CDR3 is TGTGCCAGCTCACCCCAGGGACAGGGGACTCTCGAGCAGTACTTC. Its protein is CASSPQGQGTLEQYF.

The gene calls are TRBV28 and TRBJ2-2; D might be TRBD2 (6 bases). Germline-derived CDR1 and CDR2 are MDHEN and SYDVKM. The CDR3 spans 15 residues. Trimming removed 7 bases from V and 1 base from J, with 13 bases in between. This chain's CDR3 is CASNTRGGNTGELFF. As DNA, the CDR3 is TGTGCCAGCAACACCCGGGGAGGGAACACCGGGGAGCTGTTTTTT.

This clone occurred a few times. The chain joins TRBV6-6 to TRBJ2-1; 8 bases are shared with TRBD1. Per the germline V gene, CDR1 is MNHNY and CDR2 is SVGAGI (reference sequence). The CDR3 has 14 amino acids. V lost 5 bases and J lost 6; bases outside the gene matches: 6. The DNA for the CDR3 is TGTGCCAGCAGTCCGGGACAGGAATTCAATGAGCAGTTCTTC. This gives the protein CASSPGQEFNEQFF.

V usage is TRBV7-9 and J usage is TRBJ2-3; perhaps D is TRBD1 or TRBD2 (5 bases each). V lost 3 bases and J lost 3, with 13 bases in between. Germline V gives CDR1 SEHNR, CDR2 FQNEAQ (reference sequence). The CDR3 contains 15 residues. In nucleotides, the CDR3 is TGTGCCAGCAGCTTGACCCCTTGGGGGACAGATACGCAGTATTTT. It translates to CASSLTPWGTDTQYF.

The chain recombines TRBV5-1 with TRBJ2-3; 7 positions agree with TRBD1. The CDR3 runs 16 residues. Germline values: CDR1 SGHRS, CDR2 YFSETQ. Losses at the gene ends were 4 bases for V and 0 bases for J; bases not matched to a gene: 8. Here the CDR3 reads CASSLTGESSTDTQYF. For the CDR3, the DNA is TGCGCCAGCAGCCTTACAGGGGAATCTAGCACAGATACGCAGTATTTT. Filled out from reference TRBV5-1 and TRBJ2-3, the complete variable domain reads KAGVTQTPRYLIKTRGQQVTLSCSPISGHRSVSWYQQTPGQGLQFLFEYFSETQRNKGNFPGRFSGRQFSNSRSEMNVSTLELGDSALYLCASSLTGESSTDTQYFGPGTRLTVL.